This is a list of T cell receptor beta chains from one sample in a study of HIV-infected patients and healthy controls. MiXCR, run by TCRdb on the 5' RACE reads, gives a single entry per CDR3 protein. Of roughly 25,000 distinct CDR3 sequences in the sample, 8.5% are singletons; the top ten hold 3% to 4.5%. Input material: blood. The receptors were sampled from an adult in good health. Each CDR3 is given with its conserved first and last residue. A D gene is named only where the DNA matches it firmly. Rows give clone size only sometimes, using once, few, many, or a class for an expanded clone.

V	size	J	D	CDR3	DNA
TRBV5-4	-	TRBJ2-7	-	CASRDSKSSYEQYF	TGTGCCAGCAGGGACAGTAAGAGCTCCTACGAGCAGTACTTC
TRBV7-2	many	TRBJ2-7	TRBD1	CASSRTGTGGYEQYF	TGTGCCAGCAGCCGTACCGGGACAGGAGGTTACGAGCAGTACTTC
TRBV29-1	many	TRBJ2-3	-	CSVDRDRQADTQYF	TGCAGCGTGGACCGGGACCGGCAGGCAGATACGCAGTATTTT
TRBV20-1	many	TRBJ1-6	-	CSARSQGNSPLHF	TGCAGTGCTAGAAGTCAGGGAAATTCACCCCTCCACTTT
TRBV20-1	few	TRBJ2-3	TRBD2	CSAGRGPTDTQYF	TGCAGTGCTGGGAGGGGCCCCACAGATACGCAGTATTTT
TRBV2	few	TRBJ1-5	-	CASSADSHNQPQHF	TGTGCCAGCAGTGCTGACAGCCACAATCAGCCCCAGCATTTT
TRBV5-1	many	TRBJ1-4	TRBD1	CASSHGTGANEKLFF	TGCGCCAGCAGCCATGGGACAGGGGCTAATGAAAAACTGTTTTTT
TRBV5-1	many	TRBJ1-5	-	CASSLEGLGQPQHF	TGCGCCAGCAGCTTGGAAGGGTTAGGTCAGCCCCAGCATTTT
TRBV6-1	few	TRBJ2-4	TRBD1	CASILNPGTALVKNIQYF	TGTGCCAGCATTTTAAACCCCGGGACAGCCCTCGTCAAAAACATTCAGTACTTC
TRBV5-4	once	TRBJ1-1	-	CASSTATEEAFF	TGTGCCAGCAGCACGGCGACAGAAGAAGCTTTCTTT
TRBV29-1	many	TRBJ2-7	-	CSVEDTGSSYEQYF	TGCAGCGTTGAGGACACAGGGAGCTCCTACGAGCAGTACTTC
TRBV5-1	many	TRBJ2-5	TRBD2	CASSPSGGYQETQYF	TGCGCCAGCAGCCCCAGCGGGGGGTATCAAGAGACCCAGTACTTC
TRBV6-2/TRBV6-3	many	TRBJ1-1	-	CASSYHRSRGLNTEAFF	TGTGCCAGCAGTTATCACAGATCCAGGGGATTGAACACTGAAGCTTTCTTT
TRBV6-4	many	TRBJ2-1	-	CASSDRDYNEQFF	TGTGCCAGCAGTGACCGGGACTACAATGAGCAGTTCTTC
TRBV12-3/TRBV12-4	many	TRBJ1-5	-	CASSLGRSNQPQHF	TGTGCCAGCAGCTTAGGGCGGAGCAATCAGCCCCAGCATTTT
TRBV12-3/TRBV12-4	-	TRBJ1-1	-	CASSSPRHLNTEAFF	TGTGCCAGCAGTTCCCCGAGACATTTGAACACTGAAGCTTTCTTT
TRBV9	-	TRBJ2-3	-	CASSPDIKSQYF	TGTGCCAGCAGCCCAGACATCAAGTCGCAGTATTTT
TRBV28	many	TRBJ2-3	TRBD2	CASSLWGGAEGTDTQYF	TGTGCCAGCAGTTTGTGGGGAGGGGCCGAGGGCACAGATACGCAGTATTTT
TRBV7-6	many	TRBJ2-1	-	CASSLPAGANEQFF	TGTGCCAGCAGCTTACCGGCAGGGGCGAATGAGCAGTTCTTC
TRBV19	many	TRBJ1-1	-	CASTPGHLRNTEAFF	TGTGCCAGTACCCCGGGACACCTAAGGAACACTGAAGCTTTCTTT
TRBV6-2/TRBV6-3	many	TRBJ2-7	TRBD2	CASSELAFEQYF	TGTGCCAGCTCGGAACTAGCGTTTGAGCAGTACTTC
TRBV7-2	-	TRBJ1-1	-	CASSFPTGSGTEAFF	TGTGCCAGCAGCTTTCCAACAGGGTCCGGCACTGAAGCTTTCTTT
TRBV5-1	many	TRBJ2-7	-	CASSLDGSPVYEQYF	TGCGCCAGCAGCTTGGACGGATCGCCGGTCTACGAGCAGTACTTC
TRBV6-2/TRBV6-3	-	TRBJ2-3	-	CASSFQGGTQYF	TGTGCCAGCAGTTTCCAAGGGGGTACGCAGTATTTT
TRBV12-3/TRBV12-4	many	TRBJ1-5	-	CASSLRYSNQPQHF	TGTGCCAGCAGTTTAAGGTATAGCAATCAGCCCCAGCATTTT
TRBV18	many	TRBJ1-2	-	CASSPQDNRRVRYGYTF	TGTGCCAGCTCACCACAGGACAACCGGCGAGTTCGCTATGGCTACACCTTC
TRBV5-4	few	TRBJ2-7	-	CASSLDRDHEQYF	TGTGCCAGCAGCTTGGACAGGGACCACGAGCAGTACTTC
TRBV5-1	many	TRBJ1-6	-	CASSLNPESPLHF	TGCGCCAGCAGCTTGAATCCAGAATCGCCCCTCCACTTT
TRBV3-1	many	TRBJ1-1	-	CASSQGSTEAFF	TGTGCCAGCAGCCAGGGGAGCACTGAAGCTTTCTTT
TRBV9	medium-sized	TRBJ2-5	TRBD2	CASSVGLSGGASLAQYF	TGTGCCAGCAGCGTAGGGTTAAGCGGGGGGGCCTCGCTGGCCCAGTACTTC
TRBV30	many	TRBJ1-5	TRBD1	CAWGQDSNQPQHF	TGTGCCTGGGGACAGGATAGCAATCAGCCCCAGCATTTT
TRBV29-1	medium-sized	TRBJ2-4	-	CSVAARQKNIQYF	TGCAGCGTGGCCGCCCGGCAGAAAAACATTCAGTACTTC
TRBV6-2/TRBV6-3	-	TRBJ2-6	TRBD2	CASSYSGGSGANVLTF	TGTGCCAGCAGTTACTCGGGAGGGTCTGGGGCCAACGTCCTGACTTTC
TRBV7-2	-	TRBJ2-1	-	CASRTKGGSSYNEQFF	TGTGCCAGCAGAACGAAGGGGGGGAGCTCCTACAATGAGCAGTTCTTC
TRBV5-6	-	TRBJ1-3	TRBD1	CASSFGQGENTIYF	TGTGCCAGCAGCTTCGGACAGGGGGAAAATACCATATATTTT
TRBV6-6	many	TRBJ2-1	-	CASSYGDPAYNEQFF	TGTGCCAGCAGTTACGGCGACCCAGCCTACAATGAGCAGTTCTTC
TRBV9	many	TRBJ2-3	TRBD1	CASSVGQGLTDTQYF	TGTGCCAGCAGCGTAGGACAGGGCCTCACAGATACGCAGTATTTT
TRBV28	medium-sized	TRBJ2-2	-	CASWSGNTGELFF	TGTGCCAGCTGGAGCGGGAACACCGGGGAGCTGTTTTTT
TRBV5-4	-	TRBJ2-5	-	CASSLGAGQETQYF	TGTGCCAGCAGCCTGGGGGCGGGACAAGAGACCCAGTACTTC
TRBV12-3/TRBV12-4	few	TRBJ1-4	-	CASSSGAPGEKLFF	TGTGCCAGCAGCTCCGGGGCGCCGGGTGAAAAACTGTTTTTT
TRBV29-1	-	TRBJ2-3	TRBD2	CSVGAGADTQYF	TGCAGCGTTGGGGCGGGGGCAGATACGCAGTATTTT
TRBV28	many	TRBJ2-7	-	CAIGDTTYEQYF	TGTGCCATAGGGGACACCACCTACGAGCAGTACTTC
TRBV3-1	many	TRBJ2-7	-	CASSQGGSKTYEQYF	TGTGCCAGCAGCCAAGGAGGCAGTAAGACCTACGAGCAGTACTTC
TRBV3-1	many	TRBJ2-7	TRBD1	CASSKGQDLSEQYF	TGTGCCAGCAGCAAGGGACAGGACTTGTCCGAGCAGTACTTC
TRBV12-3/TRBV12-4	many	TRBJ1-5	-	CASSLVKDQPQHF	TGTGCCAGCAGTTTAGTGAAAGATCAGCCCCAGCATTTT
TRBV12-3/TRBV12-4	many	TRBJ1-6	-	CASSPGRDSPLHF	TGTGCCAGCAGCCCTGGGAGAGATTCACCCCTCCACTTT
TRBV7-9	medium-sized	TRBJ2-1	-	CASSLSGPYNEQFF	TGTGCCAGCAGCTTAAGCGGTCCCTACAATGAGCAGTTCTTC
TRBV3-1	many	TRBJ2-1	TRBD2	CASSRYSSGGDEQFF	TGTGCCAGCAGCCGGTACTCTAGCGGAGGGGATGAGCAGTTCTTC
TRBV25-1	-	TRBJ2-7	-	CASSDPSEQYF	TGTGCCAGCAGTGACCCTAGCGAGCAGTACTTC
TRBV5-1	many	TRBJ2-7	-	CASSLDEGAYEQYF	TGCGCCAGCAGCTTGGATGAGGGGGCCTACGAGCAGTACTTC
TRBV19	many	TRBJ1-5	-	CASRGTGLSRPQHF	TGTGCCAGTAGGGGAACAGGGCTTAGCCGGCCCCAGCATTTT
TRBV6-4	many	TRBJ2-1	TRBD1	CASSDSTGGYNEQFF	TGTGCCAGCAGTGACTCGACAGGGGGCTACAATGAGCAGTTCTTC
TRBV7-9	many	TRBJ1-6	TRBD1	CASSHDRVGSPLHF	TGTGCCAGCAGCCACGACAGGGTTGGCTCACCCCTCCACTTT